These 14 T cell receptor beta chains came from one sample sequenced in a study of shared clonotypes between healthy human individuals. Profiled with immunoSEQ multiplex PCR; TCRdb holds only in-frame clones, not every one. The top ten clones hold approximately 0.41% of a sample with over 2 million clones, 92% of them seen once. Sequences were obtained from naive CD4+ T cells from PBMCs. The subset denotes: CD45RA+ positively selected. These receptors originate from a man aged 18 to 30 in good health. Some clones in this sample may be carry-over from other donors' samples.

The chain links TRBV6-5 to TRBJ2-7; 13 bases fit TRBD2. This CDR3 spans 13 amino acids. The V gene end was trimmed by 6 bases and the J gene end by 12 bases; junction bases not matched to a gene: 8. Germline V lookup: CDR1 MNHEY, CDR2 SVGAGI. CDR3 region: CASRPRLAGGLYF. The DNA of the CDR3 is TGTGCCAGCAGACCTCGACTAGCGGGAGGACTGTACTTC.

This clone was recorded once. The chain recombines TRBV4-1 with TRBJ2-1; tentative D call: TRBD1 (6 bases). The CDR3 sequence is 16 residues long. With 0 bases removed from V and 2 bases from J, the gap between germline ends came to 11 bases. The germline gives CDR1 MGHRA, CDR2 YSYEKL. This CDR3 is CASSQDLRGTYNEQFF. The CDR3 nucleotides read TGCGCCAGCAGCCAAGATCTCAGGGGCACCTACAATGAGCAGTTCTTC.

The chain is built from TRBV9 and TRBJ2-5, with D unclear. The length of the CDR3 is 12 residues. CDR1 SGDLS and CDR2 YYNGEE come from the germline V gene. V was clipped by 3 bases and J by 5 bases, with 8 bases between them. CDR3 loop: CASSAQMETQYF. Written as DNA, the CDR3 is TGTGCCAGCAGCGCGCAAATGGAGACCCAGTACTTC.

The chain has TRBV29-1 and TRBJ1-4; maybe TRBD1 (5 bases). The length of the CDR3 is 12 residues. Germline V CDR1 and CDR2: SQVTM, ANQGSEA. V was trimmed by 5 bases and J by 5 bases, leaving 9 bases between them. The CDR3 here is CSVMGGNEKLFF. For the CDR3, the DNA is TGCAGCGTTATGGGGGGGAATGAAAAACTGTTTTTT.

This chain links TRBV5-1 with TRBJ2-1; D gene unclear. The CDR3 contains 13 residues. The V gene's germline CDR1 is SGHRS and CDR2 YFSETQ. Trimming left V 4 bases short and J 7 bases short, with 12 bases between. CDR3 loop: CASSVGHLNEQFF. CDR3 in DNA: TGCGCCAGCAGCGTGGGCCATCTTAATGAGCAGTTCTTC.

The rearrangement joins TRBV30 to TRBJ1-3; no clear D gene. Trimming pared 4 bases from V and 0 bases from J, leaving 10 bases between. This CDR3 has 14 amino acids. CDR1 is GTSNPN and CDR2 is SVGIG in the germline V gene (reference sequence). DNA for the CDR3: TGTGCCTGGATAGGTCCGAACTCTGGAAACACCATATATTTT. It translates to CAWIGPNSGNTIYF.

Concerning this clone itself: The identical CDR3 is also encoded by other nucleotide sequences in the sample. The V and J genes are TRBV5-1 and TRBJ1-5, with a weak D call TRBD1 (5 bases). The CDR3 is 13 amino acids. Germline values: CDR1 SGHRS, CDR2 YFSETQ. Trimming took off 0 bases at V and 7 bases at J, with 8 bases between the two ends. CDR3 region: CASSLDPGQPQHF. The CDR3 nucleotides are TGCGCCAGCAGCTTGGACCCAGGGCAGCCCCAGCATTTT. The full variable domain, in which reference TRBV5-1 and TRBJ1-5 provide the parts outside the CDR3, is KAGVTQTPRYLIKTRGQQVTLSCSPISGHRSVSWYQQTPGQGLQFLFEYFSETQRNKGNFPGRFSGRQFSNSRSEMNVSTLELGDSALYLCASSLDPGQPQHFGDGTRLSIL.

The rearrangement joins TRBV2 to TRBJ2-1; 16 bases align to TRBD2. The junction had 3 bases not matched to a gene; V was cut back by 6 bases and J by 10 bases. Germline CDR1 SNHLY, CDR2 FYNNEI. The CDR3 length is 14 residues. The CDR3 reads CASRGLAGGQEQFF. The CDR3 DNA reads TGTGCCAGCAGGGGACTAGCGGGGGGGCAGGAGCAGTTCTTC.

This chain uses TRBV5-6 with TRBJ2-7; 9 bases match TRBD2. Germline V gene sequence: CDR1 SGHDT, CDR2 YYEEEE. The V and J ends lost 4 bases and 4 bases, in that order; junction bases with no gene match: 12. The CDR3 consists of 16 residues. CDR3 nucleotides: TGTGCCAGCAGCCTTGTCGCGGGAGGGCCTACATACGAGCAGTACTTC. Translating it yields CASSLVAGGPTYEQYF.

The chain carries TRBV28 and TRBJ1-2; D not certain. The germline gives CDR1 MDHEN, CDR2 SYDVKM. The length of the CDR3 is 15 residues. V was trimmed by 3 bases and J by 1 base, leaving 12 bases between them. The CDR3 protein is CASSFPRGNNYGYTF. For the CDR3, the DNA is TGTGCCAGCAGTTTCCCCCGCGGCAATAACTATGGCTACACCTTC.

The V call is TRBV29-1, the J call TRBJ2-5, with D perhaps matching TRBD1 (6 bases). From germline, CDR1 is SQVTM and CDR2 ANQGSEA. Between the trimmed V and J ends, which lost 7 bases and 4 bases, there was a span of 22 bases. The CDR3 is 15 residues long. The CDR3 sequence is CSAQAGLLQGETQYF. CDR3 in DNA: TGCAGCGCCCAGGCGGGCCTACTACAGGGAGAGACCCAGTACTTC.

This rearrangement joins TRBV9 to TRBJ2-2, with 7 bases that match TRBD2. The ends lost 5 bases at V and 5 bases at J; junction bases unmatched: 0. Germline V gene lookup returns CDR1 SGDLS and CDR2 YYNGEE. The CDR3 covers 12 residues. The CDR3 loop reads CASRRETGELFF. DNA of the CDR3: TGTGCCAGCAGGCGGGAGACCGGGGAGCTGTTTTTT.

For this clone: The sample holds other DNA sequences that translate to the same CDR3. The V gene is TRBV2, the J gene TRBJ1-1; no clear D gene. This CDR3 is built from 12 residues. Germline CDR1 is SNHLY and CDR2 is FYNNEI. Deletions cut 5 bases from V and 0 bases from J, with 4 bases between. The DNA for the CDR3 is TGTGCCAGCAGTCTGATGAACACTGAAGCTTTCTTT. Amino acid sequence: CASSLMNTEAFF.

As DNA, the CDR3 is TGCGCCAGCAGCCCGCCACTATCTGGGGCCAACGTCCTGACTTTC. It yields the protein CASSPPLSGANVLTF. The genes are TRBV4-1 and TRBJ2-6; D unresolved. In germline, CDR1 is MGHRA, CDR2 YSYEKL. CDR3 size: 15 residues. V was pared by 4 bases and J by 1 base, with 8 bases between.